Included here is one TCR beta chain sequence, with context. Its cognate antigen has yet to be identified. The sample holds no much larger clone one base away, and base qualities are not on file. Patients with a history of autoimmune disease or receiving systemic immunosuppression were excluded from the trial. Peripheral blood for TCR sequencing was collected from all dose cohorts at baseline, on cycle 4 day 1, and on cycle 7 day 1. The samples were drawn from a first-in-human, open-label, multicenter phase I dose-escalation trial of ivuxolimab. Adults with locally advanced or metastatic melanoma, renal cell, hepatocellular, or head and neck squamous cell carcinoma were enrolled in the trial. Before TCR sequencing, CD4+ and CD8+ T cells were separately sorted from peripheral blood. This sample was included in a study of OX40 agonist ivuxolimab in advanced cancers. About the study as a whole: Ivuxolimab was an agonistic, fully human IgG2 monoclonal antibody directed against OX40 (CD134), a costimulatory receptor. Intravenous ivuxolimab was administered to patients every 2 weeks at six dose levels: 0.01, 0.1, 0.3, 1.5, 3 and 10 mg/kg. Of the approximately 50 patients in dose escalation, about 19 had hepatocellular carcinoma, around 15 had melanoma, 9 had renal cell carcinoma and 9 had head and neck cancer. In the dose-escalation cohort, roughly 80% of patients were male, and the mean age was roughly 60 years, with a range of roughly 23 to 85. Patients were allowed to have had prior anti-PD-1, anti-PD-L1 or anti-CTLA-4 therapy, and 30% to 50% of the dose-escalation patients had previously received checkpoint inhibitors. Partial responses occurred in three dose-escalation patients, of whom one had hepatocellular carcinoma and two had cutaneous melanoma. Peripheral TCRbeta sequencing aimed to test whether ivuxolimab altered TCR sequence diversity and caused clonal T-cell expansion. The monotherapy dose-escalation portion (N of about 57 patients) of the phase I ivuxolimab trial is reported in the paper.

Genomic DNA was extracted from sorted cells for sequencing of the TCRbeta CDR3 region. The immunoSEQ Assay was used to sequence the TCRbeta CDR3 regions. TCRdb took over this immuneACCESS table, retaining in-frame rearrangements with V and J assigned. Such tables are incomplete; in checked studies, under half of the missing clones stem from an unresolved V gene, and the remainder is unexplained. The sample table contains about 120,000 clones; only one count was recorded for around 93% of them. Approximately 0.15% of the sample belongs to the ten largest clones. The CDR3 holds 12 amino acids from the cysteine to the phenylalanine. The kept DNA is CDR3 alone, 36 bases in frame from the first base. Per the germline V gene, MDHEN is the CDR1 and SYDVKM is the CDR2. Results the study describes overall, beyond this receptor: Antigen specificity was not determined for the clonally expanded peripheral T cells. At doses of 0.1 to 3.0 mg/kg, clonal expansion of both CD4+ and CD8+ T cells in blood was seen between baseline and week 6. After ivuxolimab, expanded clones were on average more numerous among CD8+ T cells than among CD4+ T cells. In the 0.1-3.0 mg/kg groups, partial responders had among the lowest normalized peripheral clonal expansion, particularly in CD8+ T cells. Low levels of normalized T-cell clonal expansion were also seen in some patients who did not respond.

The sequences come from CD4+ or CD8+ T cells sorted from blood, collected in a trial of the OX40 agonist ivuxolimab. The chain is encoded by TRBV28 joined to TRBJ2-5, with the identity of the D gene unclear. The last part of the DNA fits TRBJ2-7 better; the J call may be wrong. The TCR was taken from an adult with an advanced solid tumor such as melanoma, head and neck, liver or kidney cancer. The CDR3 region reads CASRTSSYEQYF. The DNA is TGTGCCAGCCGGACCTCGTCCTACGAGCAGTACTTC.